This TCR beta chain comes out of a study of cytomegalovirus exposure and HLA in healthy donors. Overall study findings and caveats: V- and J-gene trimming in TCR beta was tied to a missense DCLRE1C variant by an analysis performed later. Cytomegalovirus association was assigned to about 150 TCR beta chains.

The ends were cut back, 6 bases at V and 0 bases at J, with 12 bases in the middle. This CDR3 region has 14 residues. CDR1 and CDR2 from the germline V gene are KGHSH and LQKENI. 13 Jbeta primers and 60 Vbeta primers were used for the PCR. The method was immunoSEQ multiplex PCR; TCRdb's version includes in-frame clones alone and lacks a portion of them. The data contain around 110,000 clones, 9% to 10% of them singletons. Healthy bone marrow donors made up the cohort. This clone showed up just a few times. Its antigen is still unknown. Sequenced material: PBMCs. The TCR comes from a man aged 30 to 45 in good health and CMV-seronegative. The chain links TRBV18 to TRBJ2-7; perhaps TRBD1 as D (6 bases). CDR3 nucleotides: TGTGCCAGCTCTCCGGGACACCGCTCCTACGAGCAGTACTTC. Residues: CASSPGHRSYEQYF. Variable domain in full (rest from reference TRBV18 and TRBJ2-7): NAGVMQNPRHLVRRRGQEARLRCSPMKGHSHVYWYRQLPEEGLKFMVYLQKENIIDESGMPKERFSAEFPKEGPSILRIQQVVRGDSAAYFCASSPGHRSYEQYFGPGTRLTVT.